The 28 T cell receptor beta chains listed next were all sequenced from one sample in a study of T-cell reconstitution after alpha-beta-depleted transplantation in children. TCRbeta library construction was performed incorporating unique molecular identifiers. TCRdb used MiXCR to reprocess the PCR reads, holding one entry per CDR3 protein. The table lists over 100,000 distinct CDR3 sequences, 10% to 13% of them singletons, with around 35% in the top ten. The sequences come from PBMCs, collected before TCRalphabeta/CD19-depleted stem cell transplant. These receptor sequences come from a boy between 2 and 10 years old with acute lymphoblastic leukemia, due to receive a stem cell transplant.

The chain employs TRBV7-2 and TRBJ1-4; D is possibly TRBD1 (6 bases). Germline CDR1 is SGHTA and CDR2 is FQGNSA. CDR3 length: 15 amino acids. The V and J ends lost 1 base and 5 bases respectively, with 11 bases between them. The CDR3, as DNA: TGTGCCAGCAGCTTAGGGGGGGCTGGGAATGAAAAACTGTTTTTT. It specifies CASSLGGAGNEKLFF.

In DNA form, the CDR3 reads TGTGCCAGCAGCCACGAACTAGCGGGAGCTGGGGCAGATACGCAGTATTTT. This translates into CASSHELAGAGADTQYF. The chain joins TRBV4-2 to TRBJ2-3, with 11 bases matching TRBD2. Germline lookup yields CDR1 LGHNA and CDR2 YNFKEQ. V was clipped by 3 bases and J by 4 bases; unmatched bases: 9. The CDR3 runs 17 residues.

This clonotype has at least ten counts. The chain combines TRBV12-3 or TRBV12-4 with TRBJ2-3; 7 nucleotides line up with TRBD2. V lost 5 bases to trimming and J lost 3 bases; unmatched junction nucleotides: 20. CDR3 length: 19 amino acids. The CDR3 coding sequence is TGTGCCAGCAGTCCCCGAATGGCGGGAGCGTCGAAGTTTACAGATACGCAGTATTTT. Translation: CASSPRMAGASKFTDTQYF.

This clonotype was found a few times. CDR3 in amino acids: CSARDRVDEQYF. CDR3 sequence (DNA): TGCAGTGCCCGTGACAGGGTCGACGAGCAGTACTTC. J is TRBJ2-7 and V is TRBV20-1, with 7 positions matching TRBD1. The CDR3 extends over 12 amino acids. J was trimmed by 5 bases and V by 6 bases; bases with no gene match: 7. The germline CDR1 and CDR2 sequences are DFQATT and SNEGSKA (reference sequence).

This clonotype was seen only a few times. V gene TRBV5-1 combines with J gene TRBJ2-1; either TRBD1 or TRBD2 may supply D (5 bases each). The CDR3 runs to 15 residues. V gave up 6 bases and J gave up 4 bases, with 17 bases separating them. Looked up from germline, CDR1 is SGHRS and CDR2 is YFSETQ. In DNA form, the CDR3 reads TGCGCCAGCAACTTCCTCCGAGAGGGGTACAATGAGCAGTTCTTC. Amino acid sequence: CASNFLREGYNEQFF.

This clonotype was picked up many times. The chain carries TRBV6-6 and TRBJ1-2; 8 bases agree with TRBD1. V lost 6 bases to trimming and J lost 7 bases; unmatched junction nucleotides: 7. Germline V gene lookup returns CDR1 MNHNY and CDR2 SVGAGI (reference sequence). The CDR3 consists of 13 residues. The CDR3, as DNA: TGTGCCAGCAGGACAGGGGTTCTCGGTGGCTACACCTTC. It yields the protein CASRTGVLGGYTF.

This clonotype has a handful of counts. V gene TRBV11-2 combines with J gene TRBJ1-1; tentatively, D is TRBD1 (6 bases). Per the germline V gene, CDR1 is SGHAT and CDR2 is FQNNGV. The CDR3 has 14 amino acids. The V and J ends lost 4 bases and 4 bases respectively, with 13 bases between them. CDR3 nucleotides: TGTGCCAGCAGCTGGAGCCAGGGGTCCACTGAAGCTTTCTTT. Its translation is CASSWSQGSTEAFF.

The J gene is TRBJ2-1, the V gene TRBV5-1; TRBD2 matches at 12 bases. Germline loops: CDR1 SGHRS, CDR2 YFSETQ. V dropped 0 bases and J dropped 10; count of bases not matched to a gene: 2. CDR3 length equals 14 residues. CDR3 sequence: CASSLGTSGTEQFF. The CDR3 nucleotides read TGCGCCAGCAGCTTGGGGACTAGCGGGACCGAGCAGTTCTTC.

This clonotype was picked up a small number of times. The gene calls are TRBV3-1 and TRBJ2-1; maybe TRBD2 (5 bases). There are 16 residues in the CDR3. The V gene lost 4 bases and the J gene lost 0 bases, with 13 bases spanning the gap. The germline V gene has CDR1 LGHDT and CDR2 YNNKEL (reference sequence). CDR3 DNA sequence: TGTGCCAGCAGCCCCCTAGGACTGAACTCCTACAATGAGCAGTTCTTC. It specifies CASSPLGLNSYNEQFF.

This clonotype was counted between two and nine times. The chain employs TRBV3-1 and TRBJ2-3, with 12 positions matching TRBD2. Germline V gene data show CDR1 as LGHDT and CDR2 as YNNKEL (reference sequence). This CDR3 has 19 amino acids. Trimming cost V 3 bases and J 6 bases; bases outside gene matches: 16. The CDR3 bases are TGTGCCAGCAGCCACTTGGGACTAGCGGGCATCTTTCGGATGGATACGCAGTATTTT. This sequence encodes CASSHLGLAGIFRMDTQYF.

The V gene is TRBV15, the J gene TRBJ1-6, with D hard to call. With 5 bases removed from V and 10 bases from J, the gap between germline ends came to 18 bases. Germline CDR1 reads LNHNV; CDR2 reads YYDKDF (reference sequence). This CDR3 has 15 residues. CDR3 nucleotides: TGTGCCACCAGCCCCCATGAGGCCCGGGCCTCACCCCTCCACTTT. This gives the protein CATSPHEARASPLHF.

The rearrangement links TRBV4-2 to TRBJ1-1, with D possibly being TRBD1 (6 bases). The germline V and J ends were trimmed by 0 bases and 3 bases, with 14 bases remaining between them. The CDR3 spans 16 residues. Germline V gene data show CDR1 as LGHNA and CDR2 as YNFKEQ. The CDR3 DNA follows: TGTGCCAGCAGCCAAGACGTCCAGGGGCGGGACACTGAAGCTTTCTTT. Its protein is CASSQDVQGRDTEAFF.

The CDR3 protein is CSARGSQVTNTEAFF. CDR3 DNA sequence: TGCAGTGCTAGGGGGTCGCAGGTTACGAACACTGAAGCTTTCTTT. The V call is TRBV20-1, the J call TRBJ1-1; D is undetermined. The germline V and J ends were trimmed by 3 bases and 1 base, with 15 bases remaining between them. The germline CDR1 and CDR2 sequences are DFQATT and SNEGSKA (reference sequence). This CDR3 has 15 amino acids.

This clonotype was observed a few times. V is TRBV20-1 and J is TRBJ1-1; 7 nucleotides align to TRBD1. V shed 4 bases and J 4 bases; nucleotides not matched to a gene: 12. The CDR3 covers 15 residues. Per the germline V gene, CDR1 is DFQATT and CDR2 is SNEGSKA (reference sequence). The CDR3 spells CSATNRGRLSTEAFF. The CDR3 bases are TGCAGTGCTACTAACAGGGGACGCCTGAGCACTGAAGCTTTCTTT.

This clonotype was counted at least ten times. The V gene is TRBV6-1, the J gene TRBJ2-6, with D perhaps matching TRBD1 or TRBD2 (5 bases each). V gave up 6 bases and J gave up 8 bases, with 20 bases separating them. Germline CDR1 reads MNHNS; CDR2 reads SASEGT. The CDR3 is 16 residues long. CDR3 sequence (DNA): TGTGCCAGCAGCCTTACCCCTCCGAGGGGTACCAACGTCCTGACTTTC. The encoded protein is CASSLTPPRGTNVLTF.

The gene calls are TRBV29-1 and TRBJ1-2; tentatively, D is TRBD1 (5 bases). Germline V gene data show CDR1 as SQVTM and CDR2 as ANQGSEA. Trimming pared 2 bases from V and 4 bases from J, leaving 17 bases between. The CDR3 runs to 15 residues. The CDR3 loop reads CSVELGPLVGYGYTF. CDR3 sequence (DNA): TGCAGCGTTGAACTGGGACCCCTGGTTGGCTATGGCTACACCTTC.

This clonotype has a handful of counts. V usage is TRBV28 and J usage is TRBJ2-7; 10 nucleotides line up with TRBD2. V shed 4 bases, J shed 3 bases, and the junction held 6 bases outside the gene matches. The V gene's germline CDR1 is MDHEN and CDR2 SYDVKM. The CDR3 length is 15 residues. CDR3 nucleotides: TGTGCCAGCAGTTCATCAGCGGGAGGGCACTACGAGCAGTACTTC. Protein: CASSSSAGGHYEQYF.

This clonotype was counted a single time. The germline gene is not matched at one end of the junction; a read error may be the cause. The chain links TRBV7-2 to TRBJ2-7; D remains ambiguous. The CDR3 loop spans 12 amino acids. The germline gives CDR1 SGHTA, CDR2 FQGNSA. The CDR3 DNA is TGTGCCAGCAGCTTAAGAGCCTACAAGCAGTACTTC. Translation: CASSLRAYKQYF.

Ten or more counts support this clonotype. The CDR3 sequence: CSARTDRGLEFF. Written as DNA, the CDR3 is TGCAGTGCTAGGACGGACAGGGGGCTGGAGTTCTTC. V is TRBV20-1 and J is TRBJ2-1; 11 positions agree with TRBD1. Germline loops: CDR1 DFQATT, CDR2 SNEGSKA (reference sequence). The CDR3 is 12 residues long. V lost 3 bases to trimming and J lost 14 bases; unmatched junction nucleotides: 6.

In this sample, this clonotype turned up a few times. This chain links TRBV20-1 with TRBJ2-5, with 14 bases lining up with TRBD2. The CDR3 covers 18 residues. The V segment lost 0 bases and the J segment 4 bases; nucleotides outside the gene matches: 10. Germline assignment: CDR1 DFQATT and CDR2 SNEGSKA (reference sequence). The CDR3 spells CSARDQKGLAGARETQYF. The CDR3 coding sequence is TGCAGTGCTAGAGATCAGAAGGGACTAGCGGGAGCGAGAGAGACCCAGTACTTC.

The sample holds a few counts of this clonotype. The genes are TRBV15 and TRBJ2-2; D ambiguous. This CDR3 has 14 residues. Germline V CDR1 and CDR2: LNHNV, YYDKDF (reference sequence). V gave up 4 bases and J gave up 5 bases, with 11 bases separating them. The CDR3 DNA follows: TGTGCCACCAGCATTTATGAGGAGACCGGGGAGCTGTTTTTT. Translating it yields CATSIYEETGELFF.

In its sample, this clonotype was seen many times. The CDR3 is CASSPGPYTDTQYF. The CDR3 DNA reads as TGTGCCAGCAGTCCGGGCCCCTACACAGATACGCAGTATTTT. This chain uses TRBV6-1 with TRBJ2-3; D is ambiguous. CDR3 size: 14 residues. Between the trimmed V and J ends, which lost 5 bases and 2 bases, there was a span of 11 bases. Germline assignment: CDR1 MNHNS and CDR2 SASEGT.

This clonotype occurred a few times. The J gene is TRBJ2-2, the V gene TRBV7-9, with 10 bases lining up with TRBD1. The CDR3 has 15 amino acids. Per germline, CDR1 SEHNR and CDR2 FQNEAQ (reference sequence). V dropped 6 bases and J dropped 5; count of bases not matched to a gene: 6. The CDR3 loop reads CASRQTGGKTGELFF. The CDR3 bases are TGTGCCAGCAGGCAGACAGGGGGCAAGACCGGGGAGCTGTTTTTT.

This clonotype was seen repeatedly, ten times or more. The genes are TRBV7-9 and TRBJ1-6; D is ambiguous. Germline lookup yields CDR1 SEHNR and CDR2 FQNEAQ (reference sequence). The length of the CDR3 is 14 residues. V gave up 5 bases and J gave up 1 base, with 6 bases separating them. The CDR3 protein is CASSPGSYNSPLHF. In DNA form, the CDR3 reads TGTGCCAGCAGCCCGGGATCCTATAATTCACCCCTCCACTTT.

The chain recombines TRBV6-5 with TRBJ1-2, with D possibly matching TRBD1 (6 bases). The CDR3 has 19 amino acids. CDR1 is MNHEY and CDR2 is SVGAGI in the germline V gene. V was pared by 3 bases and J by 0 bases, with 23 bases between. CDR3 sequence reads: CASSYRTAPSTDANYGYTF. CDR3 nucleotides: TGTGCCAGCAGTTATAGGACAGCTCCTTCTACAGACGCTAACTATGGCTACACCTTC.

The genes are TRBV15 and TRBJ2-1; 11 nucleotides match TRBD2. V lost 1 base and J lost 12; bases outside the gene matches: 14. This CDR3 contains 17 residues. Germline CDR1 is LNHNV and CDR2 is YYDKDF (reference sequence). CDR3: CATSRGTSGSLNFRQFF. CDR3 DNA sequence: TGTGCCACCAGCAGAGGTACTAGCGGGAGCCTTAACTTTCGGCAGTTCTTC.

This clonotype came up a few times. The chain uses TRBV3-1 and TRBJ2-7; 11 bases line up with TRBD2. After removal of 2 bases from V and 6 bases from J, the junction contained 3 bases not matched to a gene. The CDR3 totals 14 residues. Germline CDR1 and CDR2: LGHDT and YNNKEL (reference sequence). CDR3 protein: CASSQSGTSGEQYF. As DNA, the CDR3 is TGTGCCAGCAGCCAATCCGGGACTAGCGGCGAGCAGTACTTC.

The CDR3 spells CSAQSGQSSYNSPLHF. CDR3 in DNA: TGCAGTGCTCAAAGCGGACAGAGCTCCTATAATTCACCCCTCCACTTT. This chain links TRBV20-1 with TRBJ1-6, with a tentative D call TRBD1 (6 bases). The CDR3 length is 16 residues. Trimming took off 5 bases at V and 0 bases at J, with 14 bases between the two ends. Germline CDR1 is DFQATT and CDR2 is SNEGSKA (reference sequence).